Below, 9 T cell receptor beta chains from the same sample are listed, as sequenced in a study of OX40 agonist ivuxolimab in advanced cancers. Assay: immunoSEQ multiplex PCR; the TCRdb copy retains only in-frame clones and omits some. This table has about 110,000 clones, around nine tenths appearing once. This material consisted of CD4+ or CD8+ T cells sorted from blood, taken in a trial of the OX40 agonist ivuxolimab. These receptors came from an adult with an advanced solid tumor such as melanoma, head and neck, liver or kidney cancer.

The chain combines TRBV30 with TRBJ1-1; 11 nucleotides line up with TRBD1. Trimming took 0 bases from V and 3 from J; bases not matched to a gene: 6. The germline gives CDR1 GTSNPN, CDR2 SVGIG (reference sequence). The length of the CDR3 is 16 residues. DNA of the CDR3: TGTGCCTGGAGTGTGTTCAGGGACAGGGGGGACACTGAAGCTTTCTTT. This sequence encodes CAWSVFRDRGDTEAFF.

The sample holds one count of this clone. This chain connects TRBV19 to TRBJ1-2; D ambiguous. The length of the CDR3 is 13 residues. Germline V gene sequence: CDR1 LNHDA, CDR2 SQIVND (reference sequence). Deletions cut 1 base from V and 4 bases from J, with 7 bases between. The CDR3 nucleotides read TGTGCCAGTAGTATAGCTGGCAGCTATGGCTACACCTTC. It yields the protein CASSIAGSYGYTF.

This chain joins TRBV7-3 and TRBJ2-1, with a tentative D call TRBD2 (5 bases). CDR3 length: 16 amino acids. V was pared by 1 base and J by 6 bases, with 16 bases between. Germline CDR1 and CDR2: SGHTA and FQGTGA. CDR3 in DNA: TGTGCCAGCAGCTTAATACACTTGAGGGAAGGCAATGAGCAGTTCTTC. Residues: CASSLIHLREGNEQFF.

The genes are TRBV7-6 and TRBJ2-2; weak D call: TRBD2 (6 bases). This CDR3 comprises 17 residues. The germline V gene encodes CDR1 SGHVS and CDR2 FNYEAQ. V was shortened by 4 bases and J by 6 bases, with 21 bases between the two germline ends. The CDR3 loop is CASSSRRRVEAPGELFF. DNA of the CDR3: TGTGCCAGCAGCTCCCGCCGGAGGGTAGAGGCCCCCGGGGAGCTGTTTTTT.

V usage is TRBV28 and J usage is TRBJ1-1, with D maybe TRBD1 (6 bases). The CDR3 runs to 15 residues. Germline V gene sequence: CDR1 MDHEN, CDR2 SYDVKM. V shed 4 bases and J shed 0 bases, with 12 bases lying between them. In DNA, the CDR3 is TGTGCCAGCAGTTCCCACAGGGTATTGAACACTGAAGCTTTCTTT. This translates into CASSSHRVLNTEAFF. The whole variable domain, filled in from reference TRBV28 and TRBJ1-1, reads DVKVTQSSRYLVKRTGEKVFLECVQDMDHENMFWYRQDPGLGLRLIYFSYDVKMKEKGDIPEGYSVSREKKERFSLILESASTNQTSMYLCASSSHRVLNTEAFFGQGTRLTVV.

J is TRBJ1-1 and V is TRBV2; D unclear. Germline-derived CDR1 and CDR2 are SNHLY and FYNNEI. V dropped 7 bases and J dropped 1 base, with 7 bases sitting between them. The CDR3 extends over 12 amino acids. The CDR3 DNA reads as TGTGCCAGCACGCGAGAGAACACTGAAGCTTTCTTT. It codes for CASTRENTEAFF.

CDR3 nucleotides: TGTGCCAGCAGTTTCTTCGGGGGCACCCTTCCTGGTGGGGAGCTGTTTTTT. Amino acid sequence: CASSFFGGTLPGGELFF. The genes are TRBV27 and TRBJ2-2; the D call may be TRBD1 or TRBD2 (6 bases each). With 3 bases removed from V and 8 bases from J, the gap between germline ends came to 22 bases. Germline CDR1 MNHEY, CDR2 SMNVEV (reference sequence). The CDR3 has 17 residues.

The gene calls are TRBV7-8 and TRBJ2-7; 11 nucleotides agree with TRBD2. Germline-derived CDR1 and CDR2 are SGHVS and FQNEAQ. V trimming: 5 bases; J trimming: 0 bases; junction bases outside the gene matches: 3. CDR3 length equals 15 residues. CDR3 coding DNA: TGTGCCAGCAGCCTCGGACTAGCGGGCTCCTACGAGCAGTACTTC. It encodes CASSLGLAGSYEQYF.

CDR3: CASSLGLAAIQETQYF. In DNA, the CDR3 is TGTGCCAGCAGCTTAGGTCTAGCGGCCATCCAAGAGACCCAGTACTTC. The chain uses TRBV11-2 and TRBJ2-5, with TRBD2 identical over 7 bases. The germline V gene encodes CDR1 SGHAT and CDR2 FQNNGV. The V gene end was trimmed by 1 base and the J gene end by 1 base; junction bases not matched to a gene: 6. The CDR3 runs 16 residues. Full variable domain (remainder filled in from reference TRBV11-2 and TRBJ2-5): EAGVAQSPRYKIIEKRQSVAFWCNPISGHATLYWYQQILGQGPKLLIQFQNNGVVDDSQLPKDRFSAERLKGVDSTLKIQPAKLEDSAVYLCASSLGLAAIQETQYFGPGTRLLVL.